The T cell receptor (beta chain) described here comes from a study of T-cell memory formation after mild COVID-19. TCRdb reprocessed the 5' RACE reads with MiXCR, giving one entry per CDR3 protein. Counted here are around 310,000 distinct CDR3 sequences, around 15% occurring once; the ten biggest clones make up approximately 22%. V was trimmed by 2 bases and J by 5 bases, leaving 5 bases between them. The CDR3 has 12 amino acids. This clonotype has only a few counts. The chain recombines TRBV12-3 or TRBV12-4 with TRBJ2-3, with D hard to call. The clonotype comes from a man younger than 30 who had mild COVID-19 (a few samples of this study predate the infection). Cell type and time point are not known. Sequencing used PBMCs or a T cell subset sorted from them (not recorded which). CDR3 residues: CASSLQIDTQYF. The CDR3, as DNA: TGTGCCAGCAGTTTACAGATAGATACGCAGTATTTT.